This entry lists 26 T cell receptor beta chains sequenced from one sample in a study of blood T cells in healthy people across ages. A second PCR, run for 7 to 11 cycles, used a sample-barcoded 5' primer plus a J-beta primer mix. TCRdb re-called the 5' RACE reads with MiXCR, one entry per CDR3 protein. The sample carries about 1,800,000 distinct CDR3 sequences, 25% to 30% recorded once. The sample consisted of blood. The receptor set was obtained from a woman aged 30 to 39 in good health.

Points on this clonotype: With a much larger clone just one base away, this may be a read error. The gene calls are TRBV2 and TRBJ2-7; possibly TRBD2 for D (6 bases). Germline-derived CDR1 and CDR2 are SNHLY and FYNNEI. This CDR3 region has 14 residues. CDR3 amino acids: CASREGNPSYKQYF. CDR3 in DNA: TGTGCCAGCAGGGAGGGAAATCCCTCCTACAAGCAGTACTTC.

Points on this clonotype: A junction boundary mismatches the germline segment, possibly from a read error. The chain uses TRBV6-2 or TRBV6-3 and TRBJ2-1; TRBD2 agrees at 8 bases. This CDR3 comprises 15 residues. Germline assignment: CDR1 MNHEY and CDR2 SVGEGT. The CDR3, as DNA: TGTGCCAGCAGTTACTTTCCGCGGGAGGACAATGAGCAGGTCTTC. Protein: CASSYFPREDNEQVF.

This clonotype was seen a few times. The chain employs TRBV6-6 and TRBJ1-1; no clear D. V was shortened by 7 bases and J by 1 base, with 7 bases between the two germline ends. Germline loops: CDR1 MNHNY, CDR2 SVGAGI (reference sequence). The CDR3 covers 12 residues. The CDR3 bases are TGTGCCAGCAAAATCTCGAACACTGAAGCTTTCTTT. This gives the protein CASKISNTEAFF.

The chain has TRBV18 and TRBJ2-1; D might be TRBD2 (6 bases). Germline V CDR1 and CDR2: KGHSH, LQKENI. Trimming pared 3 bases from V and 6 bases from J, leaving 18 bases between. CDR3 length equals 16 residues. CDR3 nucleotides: TGTGCCAGCTCACCGTTGCCGGGAGTGGGGGGCAATGAGCAGTTCTTC. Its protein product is CASSPLPGVGGNEQFF. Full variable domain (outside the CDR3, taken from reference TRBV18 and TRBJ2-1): NAGVMQNPRHLVRRRGQEARLRCSPMKGHSHVYWYRQLPEEGLKFMVYLQKENIIDESGMPKERFSAEFPKEGPSILRIQQVVRGDSAAYFCASSPLPGVGGNEQFFGPGTRLTVL.

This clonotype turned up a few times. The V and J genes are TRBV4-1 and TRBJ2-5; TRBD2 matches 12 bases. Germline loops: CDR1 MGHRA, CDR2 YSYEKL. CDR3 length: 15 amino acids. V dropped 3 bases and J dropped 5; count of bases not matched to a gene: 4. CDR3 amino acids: CASSHRLAGVETQYF. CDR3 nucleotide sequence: TGCGCCAGCAGCCATCGACTAGCGGGAGTTGAGACCCAGTACTTC.

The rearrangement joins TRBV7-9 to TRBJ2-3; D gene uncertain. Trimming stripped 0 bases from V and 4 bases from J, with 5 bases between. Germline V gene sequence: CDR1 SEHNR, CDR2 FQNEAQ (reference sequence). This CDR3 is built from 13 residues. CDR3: CASSLAFPDTQYF. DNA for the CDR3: TGTGCCAGCAGCTTAGCATTCCCAGATACGCAGTATTTT.

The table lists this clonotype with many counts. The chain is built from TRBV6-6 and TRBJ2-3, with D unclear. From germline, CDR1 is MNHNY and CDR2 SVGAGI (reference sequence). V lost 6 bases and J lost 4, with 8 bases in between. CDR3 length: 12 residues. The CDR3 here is CASSYGSDTQYF. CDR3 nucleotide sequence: TGTGCCAGCAGCTACGGTTCAGATACGCAGTATTTT.

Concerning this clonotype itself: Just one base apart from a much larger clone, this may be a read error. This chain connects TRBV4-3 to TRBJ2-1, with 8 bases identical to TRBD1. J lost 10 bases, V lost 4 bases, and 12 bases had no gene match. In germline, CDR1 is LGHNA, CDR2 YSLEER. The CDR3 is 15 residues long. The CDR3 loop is CASSRGSQGAYEQFF. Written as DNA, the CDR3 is TGCGCCAGCAGCCGGGGGAGCCAGGGGGCATACGAGCAGTTCTTC.

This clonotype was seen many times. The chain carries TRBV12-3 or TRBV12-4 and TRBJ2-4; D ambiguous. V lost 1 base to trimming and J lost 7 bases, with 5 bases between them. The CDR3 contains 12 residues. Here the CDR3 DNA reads TGTGCCAGCAGTTTAGAAGCGAACATTCAGTACTTC. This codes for CASSLEANIQYF.

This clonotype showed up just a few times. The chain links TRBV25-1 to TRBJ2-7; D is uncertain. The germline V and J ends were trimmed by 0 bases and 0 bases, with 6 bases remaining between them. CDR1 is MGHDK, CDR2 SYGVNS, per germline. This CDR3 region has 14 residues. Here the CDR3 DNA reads TGTGCCAGCAGTGAATATAAAATCTCCTACGAGCAGTACTTC. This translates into CASSEYKISYEQYF.

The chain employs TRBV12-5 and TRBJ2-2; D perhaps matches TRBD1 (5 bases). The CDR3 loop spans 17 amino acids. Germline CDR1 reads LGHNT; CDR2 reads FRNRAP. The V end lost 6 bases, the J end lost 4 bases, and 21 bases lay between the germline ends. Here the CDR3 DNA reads TGTGCTAGTGGCTTCCTAGTGCCAGGGCAAGGCACCGGGGAGCTGTTTTTT. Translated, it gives CASGFLVPGQGTGELFF. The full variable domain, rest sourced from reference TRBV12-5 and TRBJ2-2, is DARVTQTPRHKVTEMGQEVTMRCQPILGHNTVFWYRQTMMQGLELLAYFRNRAPLDDSGMPKDRFSAEMPDATLATLKIQPSEPRDSAVYFCASGFLVPGQGTGELFFGEGSRLTVL.

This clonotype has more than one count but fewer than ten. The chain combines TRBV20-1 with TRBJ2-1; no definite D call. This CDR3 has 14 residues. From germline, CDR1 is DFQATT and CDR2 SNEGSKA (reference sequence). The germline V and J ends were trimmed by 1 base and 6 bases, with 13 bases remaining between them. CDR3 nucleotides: TGCAGTGCTAGAGCCCCTTTTCCGGGCAATGAGCAGTTCTTC. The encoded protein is CSARAPFPGNEQFF.

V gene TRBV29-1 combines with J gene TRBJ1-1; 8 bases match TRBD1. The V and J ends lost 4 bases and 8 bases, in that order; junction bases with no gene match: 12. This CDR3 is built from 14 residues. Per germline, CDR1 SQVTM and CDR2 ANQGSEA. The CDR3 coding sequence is TGCAGCGTTGTGGAGGGGGGACAGGCGTACGAAGCTTTCTTT. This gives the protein CSVVEGGQAYEAFF.

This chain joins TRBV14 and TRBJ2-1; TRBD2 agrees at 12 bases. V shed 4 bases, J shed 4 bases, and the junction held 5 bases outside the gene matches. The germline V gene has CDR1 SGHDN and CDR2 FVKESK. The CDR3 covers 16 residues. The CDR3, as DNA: TGTGCCAGCAGCCGACTAGCGGGAGAGCCATACAATGAGCAGTTCTTC. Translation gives CASSRLAGEPYNEQFF.

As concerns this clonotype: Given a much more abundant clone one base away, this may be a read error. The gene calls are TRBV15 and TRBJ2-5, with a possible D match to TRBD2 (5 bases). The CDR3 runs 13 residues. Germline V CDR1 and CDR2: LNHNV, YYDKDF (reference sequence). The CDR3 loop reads CVTSRADGETQYF. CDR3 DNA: TGTGTCACCAGCAGAGCGGACGGAGAGACCCAGTACTTC.

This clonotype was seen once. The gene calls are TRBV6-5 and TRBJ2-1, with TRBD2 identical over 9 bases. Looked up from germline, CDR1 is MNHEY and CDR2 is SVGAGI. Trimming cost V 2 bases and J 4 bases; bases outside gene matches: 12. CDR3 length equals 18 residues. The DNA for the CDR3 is TGTGCCAGCAGTTACCTTTTAGCGGGGGCGAGGGGATACAATGAGCAGTTCTTC. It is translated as CASSYLLAGARGYNEQFF.

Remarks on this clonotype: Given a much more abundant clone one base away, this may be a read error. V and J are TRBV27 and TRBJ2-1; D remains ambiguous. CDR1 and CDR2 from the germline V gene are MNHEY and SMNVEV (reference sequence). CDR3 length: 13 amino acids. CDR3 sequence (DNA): TGTGCCAGCAGTCAAAGCCCCAACAATAAGCAGTTCTTC. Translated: CASSQSPNNKQFF.

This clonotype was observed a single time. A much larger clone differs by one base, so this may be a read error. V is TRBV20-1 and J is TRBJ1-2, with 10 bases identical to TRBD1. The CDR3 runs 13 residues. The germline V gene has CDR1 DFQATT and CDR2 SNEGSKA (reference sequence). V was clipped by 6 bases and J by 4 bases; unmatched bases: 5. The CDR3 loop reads CSAWDRGCYGYTF. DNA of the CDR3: TGCAGTGCGTGGGACAGGGGATGCTATGGCTACACCTTC.

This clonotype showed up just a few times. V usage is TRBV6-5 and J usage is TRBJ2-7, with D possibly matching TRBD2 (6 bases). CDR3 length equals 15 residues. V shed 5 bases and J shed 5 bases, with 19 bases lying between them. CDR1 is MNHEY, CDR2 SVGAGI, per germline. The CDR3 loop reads CASSLILAGRDEQYF. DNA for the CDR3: TGTGCCAGCAGTCTGATCCTGGCGGGGAGAGACGAGCAGTACTTC.

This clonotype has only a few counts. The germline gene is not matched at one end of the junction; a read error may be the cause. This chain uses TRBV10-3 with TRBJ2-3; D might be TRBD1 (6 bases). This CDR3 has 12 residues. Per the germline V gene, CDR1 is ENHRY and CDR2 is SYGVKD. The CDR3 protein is CVISRQADTQYF. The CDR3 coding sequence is TGTGTCATCAGTCGACAGGCAGATACGCAGTATTTT.

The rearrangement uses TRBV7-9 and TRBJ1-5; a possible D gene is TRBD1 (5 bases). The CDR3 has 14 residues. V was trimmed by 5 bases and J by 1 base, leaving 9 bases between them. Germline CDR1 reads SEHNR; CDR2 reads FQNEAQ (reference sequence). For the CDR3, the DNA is TGTGCCAGCAGCATCGGGACCAGCAATCAGCCCCAGCATTTT. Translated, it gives CASSIGTSNQPQHF.

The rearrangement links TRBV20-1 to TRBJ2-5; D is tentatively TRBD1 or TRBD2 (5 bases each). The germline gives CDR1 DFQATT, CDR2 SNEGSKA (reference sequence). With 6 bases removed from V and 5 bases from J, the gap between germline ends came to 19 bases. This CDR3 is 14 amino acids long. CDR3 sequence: CSATGTFEGETQYF. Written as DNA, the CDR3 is TGCAGTGCAACGGGGACCTTCGAGGGGGAGACCCAGTACTTC.

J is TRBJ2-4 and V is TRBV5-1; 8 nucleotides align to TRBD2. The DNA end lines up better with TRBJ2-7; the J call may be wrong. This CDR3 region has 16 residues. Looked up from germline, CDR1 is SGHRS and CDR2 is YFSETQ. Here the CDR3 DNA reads TGCGCCAGCAGCCGCGGAGACCCGGGACTAGAGGGCGAGCAGTACTTC. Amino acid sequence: CASSRGDPGLEGEQYF.

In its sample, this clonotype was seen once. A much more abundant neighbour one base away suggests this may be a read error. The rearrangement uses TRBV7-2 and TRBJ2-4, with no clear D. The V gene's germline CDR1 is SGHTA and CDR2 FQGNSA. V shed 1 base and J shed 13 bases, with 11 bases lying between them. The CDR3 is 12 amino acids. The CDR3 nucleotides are TGTGCCAGCAGCTTAGGTTACTACGGGCAGTACTTC. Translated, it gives CASSLGYYGQYF.

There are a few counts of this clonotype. This chain's CDR3 is CASSLSFLQGQKETQYF. The CDR3 DNA is TGTGCCAGCAGCTTATCCTTTCTCCAGGGGCAGAAAGAGACCCAGTACTTC. V usage is TRBV7-2 and J usage is TRBJ2-5, with D perhaps TRBD1 (6 bases). Trimming took 2 bases from V and 3 from J, leaving 19 bases between them. Germline CDR1 SGHTA, CDR2 FQGNSA. The CDR3 has 17 residues. Drawing the rest from reference TRBV7-2 and TRBJ2-5, the complete variable domain is GAGVSQSPSNKVTEKGKDVELRCDPISGHTALYWYRQSLGQGLEFLIYFQGNSAPDKSGLPSDRFSAERTGGSVSTLTIQRTQQEDSAVYLCASSLSFLQGQKETQYFGPGTRLLVL.

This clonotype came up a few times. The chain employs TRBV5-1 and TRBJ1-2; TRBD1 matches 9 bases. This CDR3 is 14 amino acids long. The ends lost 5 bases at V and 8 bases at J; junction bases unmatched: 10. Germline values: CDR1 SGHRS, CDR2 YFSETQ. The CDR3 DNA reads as TGCGCCAGCAGGGCCGGACAGGGGAATGGGGGCTACACCTTC. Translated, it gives CASRAGQGNGGYTF.